The 7 T cell receptor beta chains given below trace back to one sample, sequenced in a study of control samples from healthy donors and cancer patients. Data came from immunoSEQ multiplex PCR; TCRdb stores just in-frame clones and leaves some out. The table lists some 410,000 clones, over 75% of them singletons. The sample comprised PBMCs. The source of these receptors is a man aged 35-49 years with head and neck cancer.

The V and J genes are TRBV5-4 and TRBJ2-5; the match to TRBD2 covers 8 bases. V lost 4 bases to trimming and J lost 4 bases; unmatched junction nucleotides: 9. The germline V gene encodes CDR1 SGHNT and CDR2 YYREEE (reference sequence). The CDR3 loop spans 15 amino acids. The CDR3, as DNA: TGTGCCAGCAGCATTAAGACTAGCGTGGGAGAGACCCAGTACTTC. Its translation is CASSIKTSVGETQYF.

The chain recombines TRBV7-3 with TRBJ2-2; tentatively, D is TRBD2 (5 bases). V was pared by 1 base and J by 3 bases, with 6 bases between. This CDR3 has 14 residues. From germline, CDR1 is SGHTA and CDR2 FQGTGA. The CDR3 region has the DNA TGTGCCAGCAGCTTAATGGGAGACACCGGGGAGCTGTTTTTT. This sequence encodes CASSLMGDTGELFF.

The chain employs TRBV7-9 and TRBJ1-4, with D possibly matching TRBD1 (6 bases). The germline V gene encodes CDR1 SEHNR and CDR2 FQNEAQ (reference sequence). Between the trimmed V and J ends, which lost 4 bases and 8 bases, there was a span of 11 bases. The CDR3 has 13 amino acids. The CDR3 here is CASSSSGTEKLFF. CDR3 nucleotide sequence: TGTGCCAGCAGCTCCTCCGGGACAGAAAAACTGTTTTTT.

The rearrangement uses TRBV5-1 and TRBJ1-1, with TRBD1 matching over 8 bases. J gave up 4 bases and V 6 bases, and 8 bases lay outside the gene matches. Germline V gene sequence: CDR1 SGHRS, CDR2 YFSETQ. This CDR3 is built from 14 residues. CDR3 nucleotides: TGCGCCAGCAACCCAGTCACAGGGGGCACTGAAGCTTTCTTT. Residues: CASNPVTGGTEAFF.

This clone was counted a single time. This chain links TRBV7-6 with TRBJ2-1, with 10 bases lining up with TRBD2. Germline V gives CDR1 SGHVS, CDR2 FNYEAQ. The length of the CDR3 is 15 residues. The ends lost 6 bases at V and 6 bases at J; junction bases unmatched: 8. The CDR3 nucleotides read TGTGCCAGCAGTCTAGCGGGGGAATTCGGCAATGAGCAGTTCTTC. Translating it yields CASSLAGEFGNEQFF.

V and J are TRBV6-5 and TRBJ2-1; the D call may be TRBD1 or TRBD2 (6 bases each). V was clipped by 8 bases and J by 6 bases, with 17 bases between them. CDR1 is MNHEY, CDR2 SVGAGI, per germline. The CDR3 extends over 14 amino acids. CDR3 sequence (DNA): TGTGCCAGCGCTGGATGGGGGGCAGGCAATGAGCAGTTCTTC. It yields the protein CASAGWGAGNEQFF.

The chain joins TRBV30 to TRBJ1-1; D gene uncertain. Between the trimmed V and J ends, which lost 7 bases and 4 bases, there was a span of 10 bases. Germline V CDR1 and CDR2: GTSNPN, SVGIG (reference sequence). CDR3 size: 11 residues. The CDR3 spells CALHGCTEAFF. In DNA form, the CDR3 reads TGTGCCTTACATGGATGCACTGAAGCTTTCTTT. Full variable domain (rest looked up from reference TRBV30 and TRBJ1-1): SQTIHQWPATLVQPVGSPLSLECTVEGTSNPNLYWYRQAAGRGLQLLFYSVGIGQISSEVPQNLSASRPQDRQFILSSKKLLLSDSGFYLCALHGCTEAFFGQGTRLTVV.